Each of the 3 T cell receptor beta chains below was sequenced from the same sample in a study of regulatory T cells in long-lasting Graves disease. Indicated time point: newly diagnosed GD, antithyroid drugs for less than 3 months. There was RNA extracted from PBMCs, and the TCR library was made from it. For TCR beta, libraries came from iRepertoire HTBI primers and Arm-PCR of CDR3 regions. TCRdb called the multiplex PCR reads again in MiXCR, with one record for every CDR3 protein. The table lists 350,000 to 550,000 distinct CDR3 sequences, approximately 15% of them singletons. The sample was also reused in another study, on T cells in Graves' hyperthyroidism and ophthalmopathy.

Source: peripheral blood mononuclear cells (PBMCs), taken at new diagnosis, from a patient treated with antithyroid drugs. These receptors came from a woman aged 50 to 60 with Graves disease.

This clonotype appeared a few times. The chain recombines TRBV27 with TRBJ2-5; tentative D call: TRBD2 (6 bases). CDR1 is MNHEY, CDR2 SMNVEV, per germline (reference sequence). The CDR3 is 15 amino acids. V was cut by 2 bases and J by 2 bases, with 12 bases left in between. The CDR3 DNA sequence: TGTGCCAGCAGTTTAGTGGCGGGGTCACAAGAGACCCAGTACTTC. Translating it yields CASSLVAGSQETQYF.

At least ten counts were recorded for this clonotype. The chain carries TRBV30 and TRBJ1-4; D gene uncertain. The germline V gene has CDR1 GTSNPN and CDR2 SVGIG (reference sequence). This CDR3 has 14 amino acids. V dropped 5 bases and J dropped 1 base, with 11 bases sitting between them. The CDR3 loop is CAWSREGTNEKLFF. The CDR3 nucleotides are TGTGCCTGGTCCCGGGAGGGAACTAATGAAAAACTGTTTTTT.

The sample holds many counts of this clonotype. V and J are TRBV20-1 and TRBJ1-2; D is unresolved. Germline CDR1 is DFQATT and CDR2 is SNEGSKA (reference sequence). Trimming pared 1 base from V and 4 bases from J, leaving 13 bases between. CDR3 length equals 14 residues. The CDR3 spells CSARVPRDSYGYTF. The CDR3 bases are TGCAGTGCTAGAGTCCCCCGAGACTCCTATGGCTACACCTTC.